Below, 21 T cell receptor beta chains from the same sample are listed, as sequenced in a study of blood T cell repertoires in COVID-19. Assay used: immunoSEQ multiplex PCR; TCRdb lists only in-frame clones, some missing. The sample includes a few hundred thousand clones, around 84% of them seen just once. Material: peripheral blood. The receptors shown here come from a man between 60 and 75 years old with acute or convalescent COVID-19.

CDR3 amino acids: CASSERMLAGPSNTGELFF. Here the CDR3 DNA reads TGCGCCAGCAGTGAGAGGATGCTAGCGGGACCTTCGAACACCGGGGAGCTGTTTTTT. The chain employs TRBV10-1 and TRBJ2-2, with TRBD2 matching over 9 bases. This CDR3 region has 19 residues. Per germline, CDR1 WNHNN and CDR2 SYGVQD (reference sequence). The trim removed 2 bases at V and 0 bases at J, leaving 10 bases unmatched.

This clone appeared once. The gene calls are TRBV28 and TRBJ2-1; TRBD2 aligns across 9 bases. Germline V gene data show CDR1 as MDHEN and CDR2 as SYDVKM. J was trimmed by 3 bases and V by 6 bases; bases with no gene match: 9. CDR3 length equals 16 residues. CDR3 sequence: CASSPTAGGYYNEQFF. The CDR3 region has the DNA TGTGCCAGCAGCCCAACCGCGGGAGGGTACTACAATGAGCAGTTCTTC.

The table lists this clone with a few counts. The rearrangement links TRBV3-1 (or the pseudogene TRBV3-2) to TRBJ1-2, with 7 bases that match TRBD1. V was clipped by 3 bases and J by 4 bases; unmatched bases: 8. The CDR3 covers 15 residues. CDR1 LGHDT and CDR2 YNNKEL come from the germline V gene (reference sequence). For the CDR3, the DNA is TGTGCCAGCAGCCAGGACAGGCCGTGGGGCTATGGCTACACCTTC. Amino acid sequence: CASSQDRPWGYGYTF.

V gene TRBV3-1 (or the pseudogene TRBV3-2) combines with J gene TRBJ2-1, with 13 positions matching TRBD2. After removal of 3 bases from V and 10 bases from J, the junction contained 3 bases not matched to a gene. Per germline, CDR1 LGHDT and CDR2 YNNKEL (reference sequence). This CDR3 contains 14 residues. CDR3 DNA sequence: TGTGCCAGCAGCCAGCAGGGACTAGCGGGGGAGCAGTTCTTC. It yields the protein CASSQQGLAGEQFF.

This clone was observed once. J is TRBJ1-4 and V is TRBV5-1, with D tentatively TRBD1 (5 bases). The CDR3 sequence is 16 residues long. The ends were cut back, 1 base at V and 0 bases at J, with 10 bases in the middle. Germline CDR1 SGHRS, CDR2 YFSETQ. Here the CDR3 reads CASSLRRGATNEKLFF. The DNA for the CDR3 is TGCGCCAGCAGCTTGCGGAGGGGAGCAACTAATGAAAAACTGTTTTTT.

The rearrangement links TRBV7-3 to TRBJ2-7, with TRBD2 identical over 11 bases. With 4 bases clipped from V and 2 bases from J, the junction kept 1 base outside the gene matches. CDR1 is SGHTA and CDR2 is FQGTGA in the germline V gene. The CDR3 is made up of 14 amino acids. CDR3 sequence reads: CASSSLAGAYEQYF. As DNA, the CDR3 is TGTGCCAGCAGCTCACTAGCGGGGGCCTACGAGCAGTACTTC.

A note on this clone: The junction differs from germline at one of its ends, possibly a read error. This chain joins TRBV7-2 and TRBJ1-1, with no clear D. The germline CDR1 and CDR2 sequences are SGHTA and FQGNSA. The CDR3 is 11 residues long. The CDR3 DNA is TGTGCCAGCAGCTTAAGCCCTCGGGTGGCCTTT. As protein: CASSLSPRVAF.

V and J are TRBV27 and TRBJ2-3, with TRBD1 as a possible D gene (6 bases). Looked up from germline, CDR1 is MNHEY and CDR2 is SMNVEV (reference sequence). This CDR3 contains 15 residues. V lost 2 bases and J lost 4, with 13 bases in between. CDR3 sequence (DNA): TGTGCCAGCAGTTTAGGGGGCAGGGGCGCAGATACGCAGTATTTT. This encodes CASSLGGRGADTQYF.

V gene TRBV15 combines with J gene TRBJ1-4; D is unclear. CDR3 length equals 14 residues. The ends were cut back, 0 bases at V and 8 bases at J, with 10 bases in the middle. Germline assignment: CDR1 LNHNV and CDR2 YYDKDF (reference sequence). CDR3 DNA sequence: TGTGCCACCAGCAGAGACGTTTCACTAGAAAAACTGTTTTTT. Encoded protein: CATSRDVSLEKLFF.

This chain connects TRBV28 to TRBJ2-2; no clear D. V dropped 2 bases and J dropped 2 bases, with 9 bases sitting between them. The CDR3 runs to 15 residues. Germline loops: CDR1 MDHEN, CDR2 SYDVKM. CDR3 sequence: CASSLSRPNTGELFF. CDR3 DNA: TGTGCCAGCAGTTTAAGCCGTCCAAACACCGGGGAGCTGTTTTTT. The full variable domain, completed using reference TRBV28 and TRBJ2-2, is DVKVTQSSRYLVKRTGEKVFLECVQDMDHENMFWYRQDPGLGLRLIYFSYDVKMKEKGDIPEGYSVSREKKERFSLILESASTNQTSMYLCASSLSRPNTGELFFGEGSRLTVL.

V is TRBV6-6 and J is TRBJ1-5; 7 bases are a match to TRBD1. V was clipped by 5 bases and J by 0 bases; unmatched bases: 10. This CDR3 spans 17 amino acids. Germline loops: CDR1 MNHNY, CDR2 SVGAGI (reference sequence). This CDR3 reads CASSQGDRLYSNQPQHF. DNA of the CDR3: TGTGCCAGCAGTCAGGGGGACAGACTGTATAGCAATCAGCCCCAGCATTTT.

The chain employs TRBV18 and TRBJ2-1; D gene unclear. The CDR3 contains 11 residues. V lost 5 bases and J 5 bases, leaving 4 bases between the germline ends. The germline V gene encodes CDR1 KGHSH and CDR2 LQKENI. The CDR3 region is CASSTDNEQFF. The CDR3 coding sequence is TGTGCCAGCTCAACGGACAATGAGCAGTTCTTC.

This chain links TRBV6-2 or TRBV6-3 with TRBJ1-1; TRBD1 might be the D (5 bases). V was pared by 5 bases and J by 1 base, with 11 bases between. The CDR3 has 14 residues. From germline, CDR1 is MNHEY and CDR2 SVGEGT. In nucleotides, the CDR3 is TGTGCCAGCAGTAACGGGGGGAAGAACACTGAAGCTTTCTTT. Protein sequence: CASSNGGKNTEAFF.

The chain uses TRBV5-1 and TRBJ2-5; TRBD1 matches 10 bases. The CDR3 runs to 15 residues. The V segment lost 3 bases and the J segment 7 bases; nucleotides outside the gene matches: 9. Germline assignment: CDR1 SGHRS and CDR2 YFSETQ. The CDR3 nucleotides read TGCGCCAGCAGCTCCCAGGGACAGGGGAGAGGGACCCAGTACTTC. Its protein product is CASSSQGQGRGTQYF.

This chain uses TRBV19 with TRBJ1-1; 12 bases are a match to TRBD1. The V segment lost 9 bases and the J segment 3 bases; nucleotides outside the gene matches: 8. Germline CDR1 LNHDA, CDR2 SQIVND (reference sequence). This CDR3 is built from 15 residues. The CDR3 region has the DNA TGTGCCAGCGGGACAGGGGGCGCTGGGGACACTGAAGCTTTCTTT. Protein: CASGTGGAGDTEAFF.

CDR3 in amino acids: CASSREEAKNIQYF. The CDR3 region has the DNA TGTGCCAGCAGCCGTGAGGAGGCCAAAAACATTCAGTACTTC. V is TRBV6-5 and J is TRBJ2-4; D uncertain. From germline, CDR1 is MNHEY and CDR2 SVGAGI. The CDR3 is 14 amino acids. V was pared by 6 bases and J by 1 base, with 10 bases between.

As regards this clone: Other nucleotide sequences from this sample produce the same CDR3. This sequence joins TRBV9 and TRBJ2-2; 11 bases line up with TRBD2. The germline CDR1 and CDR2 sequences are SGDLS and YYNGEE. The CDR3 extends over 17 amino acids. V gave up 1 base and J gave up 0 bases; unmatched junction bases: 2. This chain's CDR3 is CASSVLAGGPNTGELFF. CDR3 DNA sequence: TGTGCCAGCAGCGTACTAGCGGGGGGCCCGAACACCGGGGAGCTGTTTTTT. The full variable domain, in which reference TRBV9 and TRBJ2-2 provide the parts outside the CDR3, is DSGVTQTPKHLITATGQRVTLRCSPRSGDLSVYWYQQSLDQGLQFLIQYYNGEERAKGNILERFSAQQFPDLHSELNLSSLELGDSALYFCASSVLAGGPNTGELFFGEGSRLTVL.

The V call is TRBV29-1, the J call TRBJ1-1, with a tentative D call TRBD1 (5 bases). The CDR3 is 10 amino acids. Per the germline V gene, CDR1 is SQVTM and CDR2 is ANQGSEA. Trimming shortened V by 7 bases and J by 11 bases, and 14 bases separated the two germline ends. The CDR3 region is CSAVPGVAFF. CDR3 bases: TGCAGCGCAGTCCCGGGGGTGGCTTTCTTT.

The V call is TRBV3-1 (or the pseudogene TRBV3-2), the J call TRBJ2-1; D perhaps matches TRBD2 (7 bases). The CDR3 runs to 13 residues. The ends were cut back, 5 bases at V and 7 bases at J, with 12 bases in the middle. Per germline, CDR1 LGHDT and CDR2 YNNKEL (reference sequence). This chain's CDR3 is CASSGGAWNEQFF. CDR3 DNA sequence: TGTGCCAGCAGCGGGGGGGCGTGGAATGAGCAGTTCTTC.

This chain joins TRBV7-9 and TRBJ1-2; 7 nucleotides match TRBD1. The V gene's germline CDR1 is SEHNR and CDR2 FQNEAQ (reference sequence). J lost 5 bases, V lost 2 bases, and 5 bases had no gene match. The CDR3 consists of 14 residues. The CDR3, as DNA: TGTGCCAGCAGCTTAACGACAGGGAAATATGGCTACACCTTC. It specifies CASSLTTGKYGYTF.

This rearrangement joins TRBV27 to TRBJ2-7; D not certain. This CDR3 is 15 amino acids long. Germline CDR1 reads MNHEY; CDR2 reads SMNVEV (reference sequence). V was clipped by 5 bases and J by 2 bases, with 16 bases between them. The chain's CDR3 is CASSGQALPTYEQYF. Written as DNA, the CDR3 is TGTGCCAGCAGTGGTCAGGCTCTCCCCACCTACGAGCAGTACTTC.